Sequencing of this T cell receptor beta chain was carried out in a study of blood T cell repertoires in COVID-19. The wider study: Sources were T cells, B-cell-depleted T cells, or PBMCs; the material itself was cDNA or gDNA.

With 8 bases removed from V and 3 bases from J, the gap between germline ends came to 14 bases. The CDR3 is made up of 14 amino acids. Per the germline V gene, CDR1 is LNHDA and CDR2 is SQIVND (reference sequence). The repertoire was sequenced with immunoSEQ multiplex PCR; TCRdb's copy has only in-frame clones and lacks some. Of over 15,000 clones listed, 81% are singletons. This TCR derives from a man between 35 and 55 years old with active or convalescent COVID-19. Sequenced input: peripheral blood. The chain employs TRBV19 and TRBJ1-5; D is perhaps TRBD1 (6 bases). The CDR3 loop reads CASEPGHNNQPQHF. CDR3 nucleotides: TGTGCCAGTGAGCCGGGACACAACAATCAGCCCCAGCATTTT.